This TCR beta chain is from a study of PD-L1 blockade in urothelial cancer. Generated by immunoSEQ multiplex PCR, the TCRdb table keeps only in-frame clones and is missing some. The repertoire has some 100,000 clones, over 80% of them found once; the top ten carry approximately 1%. The CDR3 runs to 18 residues. The J segment lost 0 bases and the V segment lost 5 bases, leaving 9 bases of the junction unmatched. Germline-derived CDR1 and CDR2 are SGHVS and FQNEAQ. This receptor was identified in an elderly woman with urothelial cancer. Sequenced material: PBMCs, taken around atezolizumab (anti-PD-L1) treatment. The rearrangement uses TRBV7-8 and TRBJ2-4, with 11 bases matching TRBD2. This CDR3 reads CASSTLAGGGVAKNIQYF. CDR3 DNA: TGTGCCAGCAGCACTCTAGCGGGAGGCGGGGTAGCCAAAAACATTCAGTACTTC.